The clone carrying this T cell receptor beta chain is a singleton in its sample. Recently diagnosed hyperthyroidism of less than 2 months' duration affected patients aged 18 to 65. Criteria for exclusion of patients were uncontrolled infection, other autoimmune disease, pregnancy or lactation. Cells are PBMCs isolated from roughly 10 ml of fresh blood. RNA transcripts served as the template for amplifying TCR beta CDR3 regions. TCR CDR3 regions were first amplified by RT-PCR with HTBI primers. TCRdb re-called the multiplex PCR reads with MiXCR, one entry per CDR3 protein. This table has 300,000 to 400,000 distinct CDR3 sequences, around a sixth appearing once. These data originate in a study of T cells in Graves' hyperthyroidism and ophthalmopathy. The CDR3 length is 15 residues. Between the trimmed V and J ends, which lost 0 bases and 7 bases, there was a span of 12 bases. Germline V gene sequence: CDR1 MNHEY, CDR2 SVGEGT.

The V gene is TRBV6-2 or TRBV6-3, the J gene TRBJ1-4; unclear D gene. The TCR comes from a woman aged 45-60 years with Graves' hyperthyroidism. The material sequenced was blood. Here the CDR3 DNA reads TGTGCCAGCAGTTACTCCCCCGGGGTCGGTGAAAAACTGTTTTTT. Protein product: CASSYSPGVGEKLFF.